A single sample gave rise to the 5 T cell receptor beta chains below, sequenced in a study of spatial heterogeneity in lung cancer. Whole-study findings and limits: Tumor mutation count correlated with how many alpha and beta TCRs expanded intratumorally.

A single record per CDR3 protein comes from TCRdb applying MiXCR to the 5' RACE reads. This table holds under 14,000 distinct CDR3 sequences, roughly 8% found once. Specified time point: sample taken at primary tumor resection. The antigens for these receptors are not known. The sample was lung tumor tissue, taken at surgery. The receptors shown here come from a female donor with early-stage non-small cell lung cancer.

By its share, this clonotype is medium-sized. The rearrangement joins TRBV28 to TRBJ1-5; TRBD1 matches 10 bases. Germline CDR1 reads MDHEN; CDR2 reads SYDVKM. The CDR3 sequence is 16 residues long. V lost 5 bases to trimming and J lost 6 bases; unmatched junction nucleotides: 10. The CDR3 DNA is TGTGCCAGCAGTCCTCCTATCGGACAGGGGGGTCAGCCCCAGCATTTT. This gives the protein CASSPPIGQGGQPQHF.

This clonotype was counted at least ten times. The rearrangement joins TRBV6-1 to TRBJ1-2, with TRBD1 as a possible D gene (6 bases). V was pared by 1 base and J by 10 bases, with 13 bases between. The CDR3 totals 13 residues. Germline V lookup: CDR1 MNHNS, CDR2 SASEGT. The CDR3, as DNA: TGTGCCAGCAGTGAAGACAGGGAGACCTCCTACACCTTC. This encodes CASSEDRETSYTF.

Note on this clonotype: This could be a read error, since a much larger clone is one nucleotide away. This chain connects TRBV29-1 to TRBJ1-4; unclear D gene. Germline V CDR1 and CDR2: SQVTM, ANQGSEA. The CDR3 length is 12 residues. CDR3 in amino acids: CSVVGVDEKLSF. CDR3 coding DNA: TGCAGCGTTGTTGGAGTTGATGAAAAACTGTCTTTT. Based on the CDR3 plus reference TRBV29-1 and TRBJ1-4, the full variable domain is SAVISQKPSRDICQRGTSLTIQCQVDSQVTMMFWYRQQPGQSLTLIATANQGSEATYESGFVIDKFPISRPNLTFSTLTVSNMSPEDSSIYLCSVVGVDEKLSFGSGTQLSVL.

This clonotype was picked up many times. The chain is built from TRBV27 and TRBJ1-5, with a weak D call TRBD1 (6 bases). There are 16 residues in the CDR3. Germline V lookup: CDR1 MNHEY, CDR2 SMNVEV (reference sequence). Trimming pared 5 bases from V and 6 bases from J, leaving 20 bases between. CDR3 sequence: CASSPRGRGGGQPQHF. The CDR3 region has the DNA TGTGCCAGCAGTCCCCGAGGCAGGGGAGGGGGTCAGCCCCAGCATTTT.

This clonotype was counted between two and nine times. This chain joins TRBV6-6 and TRBJ1-1; tentatively, D is TRBD1 (5 bases). From germline, CDR1 is MNHNY and CDR2 SVGAGI (reference sequence). CDR3 length: 15 amino acids. Trimming pared 5 bases from V and 1 base from J, leaving 14 bases between. The DNA of the CDR3 is TGTGCCAGCAGTCTGCCCCCAGGGTGGAACACTGAAGCTTTCTTT. Its protein is CASSLPPGWNTEAFF.